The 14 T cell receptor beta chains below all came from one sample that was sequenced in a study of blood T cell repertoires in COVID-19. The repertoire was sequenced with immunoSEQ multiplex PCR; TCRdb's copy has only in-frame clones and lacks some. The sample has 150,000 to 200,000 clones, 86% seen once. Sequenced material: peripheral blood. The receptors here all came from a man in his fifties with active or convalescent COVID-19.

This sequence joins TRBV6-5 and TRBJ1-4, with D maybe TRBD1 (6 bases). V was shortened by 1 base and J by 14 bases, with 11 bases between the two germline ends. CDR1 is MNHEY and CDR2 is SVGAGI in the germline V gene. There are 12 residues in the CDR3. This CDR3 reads CASSYLGQSLFF. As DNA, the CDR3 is TGTGCCAGCAGTTACTTAGGACAGTCCCTGTTTTTT.

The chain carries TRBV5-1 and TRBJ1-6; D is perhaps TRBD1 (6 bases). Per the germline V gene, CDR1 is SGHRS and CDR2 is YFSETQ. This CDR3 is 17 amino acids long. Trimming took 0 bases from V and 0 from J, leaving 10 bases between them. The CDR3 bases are TGCGCCAGCAGCTTGGACAGGGCCGACTCCTATAATTCACCCCTCCACTTT. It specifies CASSLDRADSYNSPLHF.

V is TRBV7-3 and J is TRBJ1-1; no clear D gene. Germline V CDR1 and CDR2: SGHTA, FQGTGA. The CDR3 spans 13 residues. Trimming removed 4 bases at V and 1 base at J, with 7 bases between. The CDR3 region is CASSSDKNTEAFF. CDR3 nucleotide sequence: TGTGCCAGCAGCTCCGACAAGAACACTGAAGCTTTCTTT.

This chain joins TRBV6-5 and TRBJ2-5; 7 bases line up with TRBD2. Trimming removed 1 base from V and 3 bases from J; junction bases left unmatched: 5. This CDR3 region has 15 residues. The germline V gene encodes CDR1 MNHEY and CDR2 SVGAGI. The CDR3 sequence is CASSYWLAEEETQYF. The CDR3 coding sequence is TGTGCCAGCAGTTACTGGCTAGCGGAAGAAGAGACCCAGTACTTC.

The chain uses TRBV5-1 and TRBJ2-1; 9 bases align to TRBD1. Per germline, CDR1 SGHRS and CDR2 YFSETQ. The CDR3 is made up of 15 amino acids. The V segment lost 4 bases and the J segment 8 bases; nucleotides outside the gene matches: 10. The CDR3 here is CASSPGTGFVDEQFF. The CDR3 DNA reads TGCGCCAGCAGCCCCGGGACAGGGTTTGTCGATGAGCAGTTCTTC.

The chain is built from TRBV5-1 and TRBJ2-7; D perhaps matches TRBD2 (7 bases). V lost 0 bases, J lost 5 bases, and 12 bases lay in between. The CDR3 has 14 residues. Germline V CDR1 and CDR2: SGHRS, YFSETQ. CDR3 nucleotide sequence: TGCGCCAGCAGCTTGGGACCGGGGGGCCACGAGCAGTACTTC. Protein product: CASSLGPGGHEQYF.

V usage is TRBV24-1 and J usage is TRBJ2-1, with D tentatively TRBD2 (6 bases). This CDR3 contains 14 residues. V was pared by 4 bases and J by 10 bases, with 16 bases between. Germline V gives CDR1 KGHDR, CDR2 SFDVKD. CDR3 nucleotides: TGTGCCACCAGTGAGGGAGGATCGCGCAGAGAGCAGTTCTTC. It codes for CATSEGGSRREQFF.

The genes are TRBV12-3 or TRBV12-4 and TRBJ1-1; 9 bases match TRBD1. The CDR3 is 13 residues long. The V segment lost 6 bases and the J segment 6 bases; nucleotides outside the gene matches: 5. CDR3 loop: CASRAGQGAEAFF. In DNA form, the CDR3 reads TGTGCCAGCAGAGCGGGACAGGGAGCTGAAGCTTTCTTT.

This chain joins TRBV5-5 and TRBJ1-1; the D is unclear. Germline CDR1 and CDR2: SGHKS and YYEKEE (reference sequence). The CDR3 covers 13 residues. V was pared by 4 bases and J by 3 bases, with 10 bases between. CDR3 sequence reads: CASSSLSDTEAFF. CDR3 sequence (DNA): TGTGCCAGCAGCAGCCTCAGCGACACTGAAGCTTTCTTT.

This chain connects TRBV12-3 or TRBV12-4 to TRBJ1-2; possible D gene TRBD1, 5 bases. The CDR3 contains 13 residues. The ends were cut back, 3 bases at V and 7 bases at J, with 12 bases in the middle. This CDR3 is CASSLEGQRGYTF. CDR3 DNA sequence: TGTGCCAGCAGTTTGGAGGGGCAACGTGGCTACACCTTC.

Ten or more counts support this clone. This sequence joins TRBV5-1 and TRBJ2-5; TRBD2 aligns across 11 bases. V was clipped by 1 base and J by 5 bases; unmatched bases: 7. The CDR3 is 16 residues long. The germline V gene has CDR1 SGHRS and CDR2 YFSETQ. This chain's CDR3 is CASSLTSGGPGETQYF. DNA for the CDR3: TGCGCCAGCAGCTTGACTAGCGGGGGACCAGGGGAGACCCAGTACTTC.

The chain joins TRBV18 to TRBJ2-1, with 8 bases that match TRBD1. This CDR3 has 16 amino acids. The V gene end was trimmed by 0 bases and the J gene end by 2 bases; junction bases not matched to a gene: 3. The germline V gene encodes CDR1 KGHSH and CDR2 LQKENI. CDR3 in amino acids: CASSPPSGGTYNEQFF. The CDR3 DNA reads TGTGCCAGCTCACCACCGTCAGGGGGCACCTACAATGAGCAGTTCTTC.

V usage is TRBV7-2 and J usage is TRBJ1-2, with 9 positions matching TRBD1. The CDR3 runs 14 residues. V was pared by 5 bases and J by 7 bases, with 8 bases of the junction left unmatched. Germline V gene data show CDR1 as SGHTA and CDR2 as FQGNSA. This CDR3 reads CASSQRQGDGGYTF. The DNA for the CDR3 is TGTGCCAGCAGCCAAAGACAGGGGGATGGTGGCTACACCTTC. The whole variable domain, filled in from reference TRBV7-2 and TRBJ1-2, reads GAGVSQSPSNKVTEKGKDVELRCDPISGHTALYWYRQSLGQGLEFLIYFQGNSAPDKSGLPSDRFSAERTGGSVSTLTIQRTQQEDSAVYLCASSQRQGDGGYTFGSGTRLTVV.

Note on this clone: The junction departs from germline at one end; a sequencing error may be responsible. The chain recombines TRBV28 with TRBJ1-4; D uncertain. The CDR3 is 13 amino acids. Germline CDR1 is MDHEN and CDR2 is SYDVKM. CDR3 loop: CASRLSPGEKLFF. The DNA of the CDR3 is TGTGCCAGCAGATTATCTCCGGGGGAAAAACTGTTTTTT.